This TCR beta chain was captured by sequencing in a study of T cells expressing NK-cell markers. Whole-study findings and limits: Specificity for HCMV among expanded NKG2C+ T cell clones was not established.

From its re-call of the 5' RACE reads, TCRdb lists each CDR3 protein once, without DNA. Its clone listing holds thousands of distinct CDR3 sequences. This clonotype ranks as medium-sized (0.01 to 0.1%) in terms of frequency. No antigen is known for it. The CDR3 spans 14 residues. Germline lookup yields CDR1 SGHRS and CDR2 YFSETQ. What was sequenced was blood T cells: a sorted CD56 or NKG2C T cell subset, CD4+ or CD8+ T cells, or bulk PBMC T cells (not recorded which). This TCR was sampled from a man between 18 and 35 years old in good health. The rearrangement uses TRBV5-1 and TRBJ2-5; TCRdb lists TRBD2, though no DNA is available to test this call. The chain's CDR3 is CASSLEGWEETQYF. Supplemented by reference TRBV5-1 and TRBJ2-5, the full variable domain reads KAGVTQTPRYLIKTRGQQVTLSCSPISGHRSVSWYQQTPGQGLQFLFEYFSETQRNKGNFPGRFSGRQFSNSRSEMNVSTLELGDSALYLCASSLEGWEETQYFGPGTRLLVL.